The following is a T cell receptor (beta chain) sequence with its context. This sample is part of a study of cytomegalovirus exposure and HLA in healthy donors. Sequencing was performed with immunoSEQ multiplex PCR; in TCRdb, only in-frame clones are kept and a portion is missing. Of roughly 120,000 clones detected, around 94% appear once; the ten largest clones hold 1% to 1.5%. The length of the CDR3 is 16 residues. Germline V gene data show CDR1 as SGHRS and CDR2 as YFSETQ. Trimming removed 5 bases from V and 4 bases from J; junction bases left unmatched: 6. Sample: PBMCs. The TCR was taken from a woman under 30 in good health and CMV-seronegative. The chain combines TRBV5-1 with TRBJ2-2; 12 nucleotides line up with TRBD2. The CDR3 reads CASRPLGLAGTGELFF. In DNA, the CDR3 is TGCGCCAGCAGACCGCTGGGACTAGCGGGCACCGGGGAGCTGTTTTTT.